Below, one T cell receptor beta chain is given with its context. These data are taken from a study of monozygotic twins with inflammatory bowel disease. TCRdb derives one entry per CDR3 protein from the 5' RACE reads, leaving out DNA. The sample data list about 210,000 distinct CDR3 sequences. Germline V gives CDR1 ENHRY, CDR2 SYGVKD. This CDR3 is built from 13 residues. V is TRBV10-3 and J is TRBJ2-7. The specimen sequenced was blood. The clonotype originates from a human donor with ulcerative colitis or Crohn's disease, or a healthy co-twin of an affected twin (not recorded which). CDR3 region: CAISESLDFEQYF.